Following are 27 T cell receptor beta chains from one sample sequenced in a study of T cell responses to AZD1222 COVID-19 vaccine. Only in-frame clones appear in the TCRdb table, and some are missing; sequencing was by immunoSEQ multiplex PCR. The data show some 89,000 clones, roughly nine tenths seen once. Sequenced material: peripheral blood, taken on day 0 of AZD1222 vaccination. The source of these receptors is an adult in good health.

The chain has TRBV6-5 and TRBJ1-5; unclear D gene. Germline V gene lookup returns CDR1 MNHEY and CDR2 SVGAGI. The CDR3 length is 15 residues. Trimming pared 0 bases from V and 4 bases from J, leaving 10 bases between. The CDR3 bases are TGTGCCAGCAGTTACTCCCGGCTCGGGAATCAGCCCCAGCATTTT. Translated: CASSYSRLGNQPQHF.

The CDR3 DNA follows: TGTGCCAGCGCTTCATCTTCGGGAGAGTCCTACGAGCAGTACTTC. Translating it yields CASASSSGESYEQYF. This chain links TRBV7-9 with TRBJ2-7; a weak D match, TRBD2 (6 bases). There are 15 residues in the CDR3. V was clipped by 8 bases and J by 1 base, with 18 bases between them. Germline V CDR1 and CDR2: SEHNR, FQNEAQ (reference sequence).

This chain uses TRBV10-1 with TRBJ2-7; D might be TRBD1 or TRBD2, each matching 8 bases. The CDR3 covers 13 residues. The V gene lost 8 bases and the J gene lost 7 bases, with 18 bases spanning the gap. The germline gives CDR1 WNHNN, CDR2 SYGVQD (reference sequence). The CDR3 coding sequence is TGCGCCAGCGGCGGACAGGGACTAGGGGAGCAGTACTTC. Its translation is CASGGQGLGEQYF.

V and J are TRBV30 and TRBJ2-7, with no clear D. This CDR3 contains 13 residues. Trimming left V 2 bases short and J 4 bases short, with 12 bases between. Germline CDR1 is GTSNPN and CDR2 is SVGIG (reference sequence). This CDR3 reads CAWSTNSDYEQYF. CDR3 sequence (DNA): TGTGCCTGGAGTACAAACAGCGATTACGAGCAGTACTTC.

This sequence joins TRBV3-1 (or the pseudogene TRBV3-2) and TRBJ2-1, with 16 bases matching TRBD2. Trimming at V came to 3 bases and at J to 3 bases, leaving 11 bases not matched to a gene. The CDR3 covers 20 residues. The germline V gene has CDR1 LGHDT and CDR2 YNNKEL (reference sequence). For the CDR3, the DNA is TGTGCCAGCAGCCAGGAACTGGGACTAGCGGGAGGGCCTGGCTACAATGAGCAGTTCTTC. Its translation is CASSQELGLAGGPGYNEQFF.

The V gene is TRBV7-9, the J gene TRBJ1-1; 9 bases map to TRBD1. The junction had 8 bases not matched to a gene; V was cut back by 5 bases and J by 10 bases. CDR3 size: 13 residues. In germline, CDR1 is SEHNR, CDR2 FQNEAQ (reference sequence). This CDR3 reads CASSTNRGPGAFF. CDR3 nucleotides: TGTGCCAGCAGCACAAACAGGGGGCCGGGAGCTTTCTTT.

The rearrangement uses TRBV6-5 and TRBJ1-2; 7 bases align to TRBD1. V shed 2 bases, J shed 7 bases, and the junction held 10 bases outside the gene matches. The CDR3 length is 15 residues. CDR1 and CDR2 from the germline V gene are MNHEY and SVGAGI. CDR3 region: CASSYADRMTAGYTF. DNA of the CDR3: TGTGCCAGCAGTTACGCGGACAGGATGACTGCTGGCTACACCTTC.

This clone was observed a single time. The rearrangement uses TRBV6-5 and TRBJ2-6; possible D gene TRBD2, 7 bases. Germline values: CDR1 MNHEY, CDR2 SVGAGI. The CDR3 spans 15 residues. Trimming cost V 7 bases and J 2 bases, with 12 bases left between them. The CDR3 nucleotides read TGTGCCAGCAAGGGGGGGAGGACTGGGGCCAACGTCCTGACTTTC. Translation: CASKGGRTGANVLTF.

This chain links TRBV6-1 with TRBJ1-1; tentatively, D is TRBD1 (6 bases). The CDR3 length is 15 residues. Germline V gene data show CDR1 as MNHNS and CDR2 as SASEGT. V dropped 0 bases and J dropped 5 bases, with 13 bases sitting between them. In DNA form, the CDR3 reads TGTGCCAGCAGTGAAGCGAAGGGTCAGGGGACTGAAGCTTTCTTT. Translating gives CASSEAKGQGTEAFF.

This clone showed up just once. The CDR3 here is CASSLEAVPYNEQFF. CDR3 nucleotides: TGTGCCAGCAGCTTAGAAGCCGTACCCTACAATGAGCAGTTCTTC. The V gene is TRBV11-3, the J gene TRBJ2-1; D not certain. The CDR3 loop spans 15 amino acids. Trimming took off 0 bases at V and 2 bases at J, with 8 bases between the two ends. Germline-derived CDR1 and CDR2 are SGHNT and YENEEA.

The V call is TRBV5-1, the J call TRBJ2-5; D possibly corresponds to TRBD2 (5 bases). The germline V gene has CDR1 SGHRS and CDR2 YFSETQ. CDR3 length: 15 residues. The ends were cut back, 6 bases at V and 0 bases at J, with 15 bases in the middle. CDR3 in DNA: TGCGCCAGCATGTTGGCTAGCCAGTACCAAGAGACCCAGTACTTC. It encodes CASMLASQYQETQYF.

This chain uses TRBV6-2 or TRBV6-3 with TRBJ2-5; D may be TRBD2 (5 bases). CDR1 and CDR2 (germline): MNHEY, SVGEGT. The germline V and J ends were trimmed by 2 bases and 0 bases, with 16 bases remaining between them. The CDR3 consists of 17 residues. CDR3 sequence (DNA): TGTGCCAGCAGTTACACCAACGGGGAACTGTACCAAGAGACCCAGTACTTC. Its translation: CASSYTNGELYQETQYF.

The chain recombines TRBV27 with TRBJ2-7, with TRBD2 identical over 9 bases. This CDR3 has 15 amino acids. Germline CDR1 is MNHEY and CDR2 is SMNVEV (reference sequence). Unmatched junction bases numbered 11, after V lost 6 bases and J lost 5 bases. CDR3 amino acids: CASSHPLAGWDEQYF. CDR3 in DNA: TGTGCCAGCAGCCATCCACTAGCGGGCTGGGACGAGCAGTACTTC.

V is TRBV27 and J is TRBJ2-2; the D gene is possibly TRBD1 (6 bases). Deletions cut 3 bases from V and 3 bases from J, with 8 bases between. CDR1 MNHEY and CDR2 SMNVEV come from the germline V gene (reference sequence). There are 14 residues in the CDR3. The CDR3, as DNA: TGTGCCAGCAGTTTTTACAGGGACACCGGGGAGCTGTTTTTT. Encoded protein: CASSFYRDTGELFF.

V is TRBV2 and J is TRBJ1-1; no clear D. Germline V gives CDR1 SNHLY, CDR2 FYNNEI. V was clipped by 7 bases and J by 4 bases, with 22 bases between them. The CDR3 extends over 16 amino acids. CDR3 bases: TGTGCCAGCATGAGGGAGACTCCGAGGCATAGCACTGAAGCTTTCTTT. It encodes CASMRETPRHSTEAFF.

J is TRBJ2-5 and V is TRBV3-1 (or the pseudogene TRBV3-2); weak D call: TRBD2 (5 bases). Trimming left V 5 bases short and J 4 bases short, with 17 bases between. Germline CDR1 and CDR2: LGHDT and YNNKEL (reference sequence). The CDR3 consists of 15 residues. The CDR3 region is CASSSYPRGGETQYF. The CDR3 coding sequence is TGTGCCAGCAGCTCCTACCCTCGCGGAGGAGAGACCCAGTACTTC.

The CDR3 nucleotides read TGTGCCAGTAGTAGCCGCAGCTATGGCTACACCTTC. It encodes CASSSRSYGYTF. The gene calls are TRBV19 and TRBJ1-2; D call uncertain. With 4 bases removed from V and 4 bases from J, the gap between germline ends came to 7 bases. The CDR3 covers 12 residues. Per germline, CDR1 LNHDA and CDR2 SQIVND (reference sequence).

The V call is TRBV28, the J call TRBJ1-2; D unclear. Germline loops: CDR1 MDHEN, CDR2 SYDVKM. V shed 5 bases and J shed 5 bases, with 18 bases lying between them. The CDR3 contains 15 residues. The CDR3 coding sequence is TGTGCCAGCAGTCCCCATTCCACAGTCAAGTATGGCTACACCTTC. Translation gives CASSPHSTVKYGYTF.

V gene TRBV12-5 combines with J gene TRBJ1-5, with D uncertain. V gave up 0 bases and J gave up 3 bases, with 9 bases separating them. The CDR3 runs 15 residues. Germline V lookup: CDR1 LGHNT, CDR2 FRNRAP. CDR3 residues: CASGLVRGYNQPQHF. In DNA form, the CDR3 reads TGTGCTAGTGGTTTGGTACGGGGATACAATCAGCCCCAGCATTTT.

This chain uses TRBV7-2 with TRBJ2-5; possible D gene TRBD2, 5 bases. The V and J ends lost 2 bases and 3 bases respectively, with 16 bases between them. Germline V gene sequence: CDR1 SGHTA, CDR2 FQGNSA. CDR3 length equals 16 residues. CDR3 coding DNA: TGTGCCAGCAGCTTACCTCCTCGAACTAGGAAAGAGACCCAGTACTTC. It yields the protein CASSLPPRTRKETQYF.

The genes are TRBV28 and TRBJ1-2; D ambiguous. This CDR3 region has 13 residues. Trimming pared 3 bases from V and 5 bases from J, leaving 10 bases between. Germline CDR1 reads MDHEN; CDR2 reads SYDVKM. The CDR3 spells CASSFNPEYGYTF. The CDR3 DNA reads TGTGCCAGCAGTTTCAATCCGGAGTATGGCTACACCTTC.

The chain carries TRBV6-5 and TRBJ1-3; D call uncertain. Trimming left V 6 bases short and J 0 bases short, with 12 bases between. CDR1 is MNHEY and CDR2 is SVGAGI in the germline V gene. The CDR3 runs to 15 residues. DNA of the CDR3: TGTGCCAGCAGCTTTGGTCGGAGCTCTGGAAACACCATATATTTT. Its protein is CASSFGRSSGNTIYF.

The chain is built from TRBV3-1 (or the pseudogene TRBV3-2) and TRBJ2-7; D is ambiguous. CDR3 length: 12 amino acids. Per the germline V gene, CDR1 is LGHDT and CDR2 is YNNKEL (reference sequence). Trimming took 0 bases from V and 0 from J, leaving 0 bases between them. Here the CDR3 reads CASSQDSYEQYF. The DNA of the CDR3 is TGTGCCAGCAGCCAAGACTCCTACGAGCAGTACTTC.

This clone has only a few counts. The chain has TRBV28 and TRBJ1-5, with D perhaps matching TRBD1 (6 bases). V shed 2 bases and J shed 11 bases, with 16 bases lying between them. The CDR3 length is 14 residues. Germline CDR1 and CDR2: MDHEN and SYDVKM. The CDR3 is CASSLPRQVGAQHF. The CDR3 coding sequence is TGTGCCAGCAGTTTACCCCGACAGGTAGGAGCCCAGCATTTT.

This chain uses TRBV9 with TRBJ2-1, with D tentatively TRBD2 (6 bases). The CDR3 is 15 residues long. Trimming took off 0 bases at V and 0 bases at J, with 7 bases between the two ends. CDR1 is SGDLS and CDR2 is YYNGEE in the germline V gene. This chain's CDR3 is CASSVGRGSYNEQFF. As DNA, the CDR3 is TGTGCCAGCAGCGTAGGGCGGGGCTCCTACAATGAGCAGTTCTTC.

The chain uses TRBV6-1 and TRBJ1-1; 12 nucleotides agree with TRBD1. CDR1 is MNHNS and CDR2 is SASEGT in the germline V gene. This CDR3 region has 17 residues. V dropped 4 bases and J dropped 7; count of bases not matched to a gene: 13. CDR3 sequence (DNA): TGTGCCAGCAGTGCCTGGGGCGGGACAGGGGGCTCGGGTGAAGCTTTCTTT. This encodes CASSAWGGTGGSGEAFF.

The chain links TRBV5-8 to TRBJ1-4, with a tentative D call TRBD1 (5 bases). Trimming pared 3 bases from V and 2 bases from J, leaving 14 bases between. From germline, CDR1 is SGHTS and CDR2 YDEGEE. The CDR3 runs 16 residues. The CDR3 nucleotides read TGTGCCAGCAGCTGGAGCGGGGGGACCACTAATGAAAAACTGTTTTTT. Protein sequence: CASSWSGGTTNEKLFF.